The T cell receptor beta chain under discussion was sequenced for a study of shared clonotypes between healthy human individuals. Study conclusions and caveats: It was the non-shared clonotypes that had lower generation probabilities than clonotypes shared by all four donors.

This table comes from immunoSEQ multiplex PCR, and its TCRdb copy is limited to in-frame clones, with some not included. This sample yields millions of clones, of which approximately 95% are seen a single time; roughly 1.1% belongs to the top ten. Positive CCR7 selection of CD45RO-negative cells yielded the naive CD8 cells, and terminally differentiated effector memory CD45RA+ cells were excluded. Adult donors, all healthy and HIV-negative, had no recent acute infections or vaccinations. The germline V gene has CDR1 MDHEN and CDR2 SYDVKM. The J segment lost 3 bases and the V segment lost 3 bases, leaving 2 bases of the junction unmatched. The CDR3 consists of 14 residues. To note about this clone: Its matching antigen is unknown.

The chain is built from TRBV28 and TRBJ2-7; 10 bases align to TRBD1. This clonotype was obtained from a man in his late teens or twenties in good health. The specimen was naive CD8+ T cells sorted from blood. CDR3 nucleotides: TGTGCCAGCAGTTTCCGGACAGGGGGCTACGAGCAGTACTTC. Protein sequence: CASSFRTGGYEQYF.